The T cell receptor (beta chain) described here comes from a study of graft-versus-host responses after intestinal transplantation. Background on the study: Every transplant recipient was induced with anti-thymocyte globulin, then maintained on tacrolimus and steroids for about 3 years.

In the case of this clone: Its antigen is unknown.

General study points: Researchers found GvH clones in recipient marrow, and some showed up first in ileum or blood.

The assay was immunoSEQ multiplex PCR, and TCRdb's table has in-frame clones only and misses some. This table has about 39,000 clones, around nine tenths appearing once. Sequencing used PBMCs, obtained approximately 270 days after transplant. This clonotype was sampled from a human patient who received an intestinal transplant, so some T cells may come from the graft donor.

Written as DNA, the CDR3 is TGTGCCAGCAGCTTAGCGGCGGGGGGTTCCTACAATGAGCAGTTCTTC. Translating gives CASSLAAGGSYNEQFF. The chain recombines TRBV11-2 with TRBJ2-1; 8 positions agree with TRBD2. CDR3 size: 16 residues. V lost 1 base and J lost 1; bases outside the gene matches: 3. CDR1 is SGHAT, CDR2 FQNNGV, per germline. The whole variable domain, filled in from reference TRBV11-2 and TRBJ2-1, reads EAGVAQSPRYKIIEKRQSVAFWCNPISGHATLYWYQQILGQGPKLLIQFQNNGVVDDSQLPKDRFSAERLKGVDSTLKIQPAKLEDSAVYLCASSLAAGGSYNEQFFGPGTRLTVL.